Detailed here is one TCR beta chain. The data were obtained in a study of blood T cell repertoires in COVID-19. In the study overall: Acute and convalescent COVID-19 samples came from the United States, Italy and Spain. PBMCs, B-cell-depleted T cells, or T cells were the source of the cDNA or gDNA that made up the material.

Original analysis: Amplification with reference gene primers provided the estimates of nucleated cell counts. Assay: immunoSEQ multiplex PCR; the TCRdb copy retains only in-frame clones and omits some. V and J calls and clone size are those listed in that table; D and trimming were worked out from the DNA. The sample consists of tens of thousands of clones, roughly 90% of them appearing once. V was trimmed by 4 bases and J by 16 bases, leaving 20 bases between them. This CDR3 has 14 amino acids. The germline gives CDR1 SNHLY, CDR2 FYNNEI. The chain recombines TRBV2 with TRBJ1-6; D is perhaps TRBD1 (5 bases). The receptor was derived from a man of 80 years or more with acute or convalescent COVID-19. Sequenced input: peripheral blood. The CDR3 DNA is TGTGCCAGCAGTGGGGGGGGAGGAACCCATCCTCTCCACTTT. Its protein is CASSGGGGTHPLHF.